This T cell receptor beta chain appears in the sequencing data of a study of blood T cell repertoires in COVID-19. The CDR3 has 16 residues. The V gene lost 3 bases and the J gene lost 3 bases, with 19 bases spanning the gap. The germline CDR1 and CDR2 sequences are SGHKS and YYEKEE (reference sequence). This table comes from immunoSEQ multiplex PCR, and its TCRdb copy is limited to in-frame clones, with some not included. The sample has more than 35,000 clones; 90% are singletons. The sequencing input was peripheral blood. This receptor was obtained from a human donor in a cohort sampled during active COVID-19. V gene TRBV5-5 combines with J gene TRBJ2-7; unclear D gene. The CDR3 bases are TGTGCCAGCAGCTCCCTTTTGGCGGCTGCTAGCTACGAGCAGTACTTC. The encoded protein is CASSSLLAAASYEQYF.